A selection of T cell receptor beta chains follows, all from one sample in a study of identical twins. Using its own MiXCR run on the 5' RACE reads, TCRdb lists one record per CDR3 protein. Of more than 650,000 distinct CDR3 sequences in the sample, 6.1% are singletons; the top ten hold under 2%. The sample taken for sequencing was naive T cells sorted from blood. The receptor set was obtained from a man aged 18 to 29 in good health. Both conserved end residues are part of each CDR3. The D gene is left open where the match is weak. A row's size may be missing; if present it is once, few, many or a size class.

>TRBD2|.|TRBJ2-1|TRBV6-4
TGTGCCAGCAGTGACTCGCTCCTTAATAGCGGGAGCTCCTACAATGAGCAGTTCTTC
CASSDSLLNSGSSYNEQFF
>.|few|TRBJ1-4|TRBV7-2
TGTGCCAGCAGCCCCCCTTCCCCTGGGAGAATTGAAAAACTGTTTTTT
CASSPPSPGRIEKLFF
>.|many|TRBJ2-2|TRBV12-3/TRBV12-4
TGTGCCAGCAGCCGGACATTTAACACCGGGGAGCTGTTTTTT
CASSRTFNTGELFF
>.|many|TRBJ1-2|TRBV24-1
TGTGCCACCAGTGATCCCACTAACTATGGCTACACCTTC
CATSDPTNYGYTF
>.|few|TRBJ1-2|TRBV4-1
TGCGCCAGCAGCCAAGATCTGGACGTACAGAGGAGGGGTGGCTACACCTTC
CASSQDLDVQRRGGYTF
>.|few|TRBJ2-6|TRBV11-2
TGTGCCCTCCTCCCCGGGGTCTCTGGGGCCAACGTCCTGACTTTC
CALLPGVSGANVLTF
>.|many|TRBJ2-1|TRBV11-1
TGTGCCAGCAGCTATGGGGTCAATGAGCAGTTCTTC
CASSYGVNEQFF
>TRBD1|few|TRBJ2-2|TRBV6-2/TRBV6-3
TGTGCCAGCAACCTGGACAGGGCTGTCGCCGGGGAGCTGTTTTTT
CASNLDRAVAGELFF
>.|.|TRBJ2-3|TRBV29-1
TGCAGCGTTGAAAACTCGCAGTATTTT
CSVENSQYF
>TRBD2|many|TRBJ2-1|TRBV4-3
TGCGCCAGCAGCCAAGATTTGGCGGGACTACCCTACAATGAGCAGTTCTTC
CASSQDLAGLPYNEQFF
>.|few|TRBJ1-1|TRBV11-1
TGTGCCAGCAGCTTCCTCGGACCTCTGAACACTGAAGCTTTCTTT
CASSFLGPLNTEAFF
>.|many|TRBJ1-1|TRBV5-1
TGCGCCAGCAGCCCGGACACGAACACTGAAGCTTTCTTT
CASSPDTNTEAFF
>.|many|TRBJ1-1|TRBV12-3/TRBV12-4
TGTGCCGGCCACCCGAACACTGAAGCTTTCTTT
CAGHPNTEAFF
>.|many|TRBJ1-5|TRBV3-1
TGTGCCAGCAGCCCCAGAGCCCGTCAGCCCCAGCATTTT
CASSPRARQPQHF
>.|many|TRBJ2-1|TRBV18
TGTGCCAGCTCACCTGAGACGGTTTACAATGAGCAGTTCTTC
CASSPETVYNEQFF
>.|.|TRBJ1-3|TRBV12-3/TRBV12-4
TGTGCCGTTGGGGGATACTCTGGAAACACCATATATTTT
CAVGGYSGNTIYF
>.|many|TRBJ2-1|TRBV20-1
TGCAGTGCAGCCCTTAGGGCTCGAGGGCCCAATGAGCAGTTCTTC
CSAALRARGPNEQFF
>.|many|TRBJ1-1|TRBV28
TGTGCCAGCAGTTTATCGGGCCAGAACACTGAAGCTTTCTTT
CASSLSGQNTEAFF
>TRBD2|.|TRBJ2-3|TRBV2
TGTGCCAGGACGGGGGGTATGACAGATACGCAGTATTTT
CARTGGMTDTQYF
>.|many|TRBJ2-3|TRBV5-6
TGTGCCAGCAGCTTGACGGGGAGAACGCAGTATTTT
CASSLTGRTQYF
>TRBD2|few|TRBJ2-3|TRBV7-2
TGTGCCAGCAGCTTAAGCCCGCTAGCGGGCACAGATACGCAGTATTTT
CASSLSPLAGTDTQYF
>.|many|TRBJ1-1|TRBV19
TGTGCCAGTAGTACGGAGGGGAAAGCTTTCTTT
CASSTEGKAFF
>.|few|TRBJ1-1|TRBV5-1
TGCGCCAGCAGCTTGGATGGGGTTATGAACACTGAAGCTTTCTTT
CASSLDGVMNTEAFF
>.|many|TRBJ1-1|TRBV29-1
TGCAGCGTTGTGTCCAGGATGAACACTGAAGCTTTCTTT
CSVVSRMNTEAFF
>.|many|TRBJ2-1|TRBV3-1
TGTGCCAGCAGCCAAGTCCGGGGTGAGCAGTTCTTC
CASSQVRGEQFF
>.|many|TRBJ1-5|TRBV20-1
TGCAGTGCTAGAGGGGAAAGCAATCAGCCCCAGCATTTT
CSARGESNQPQHF
>.|many|TRBJ2-1|TRBV29-1
TGCAGCGCCTTCATCATTTACGGCTCCTACAATGAGCAGTTCTTC
CSAFIIYGSYNEQFF
>.|many|TRBJ2-3|TRBV6-1
TGTGCCAGCAGTGAATTACGGGCCTCTAGCACAGATACGCAGTATTTT
CASSELRASSTDTQYF
>TRBD1|few|TRBJ1-1|TRBV11-2
TGTGCCAGCAGCTACGCCGGGACAGGGGGCACTGAAGCTTTCTTT
CASSYAGTGGTEAFF
>.|many|TRBJ1-1|TRBV5-5
TGTGCCAGCAGCTTGGCGCCCGGATCGAACACTGAAGCTTTCTTT
CASSLAPGSNTEAFF
>.|.|TRBJ2-3|TRBV20-1
TGCAGTGCCTCTCTAGGAGGTAGCACAGATACGCGGTATTTT
CSASLGGSTDTRYF
>.|few|TRBJ2-3|TRBV6-2/TRBV6-3
TGTGCCACAGCAAACCGGGGAGATACGCAGTATTTT
CATANRGDTQYF
>TRBD2|many|TRBJ2-3|TRBV29-1
TGCAGCGTCGCGGGAGGGCGCGGAGATACGCAGTATTTT
CSVAGGRGDTQYF
>.|many|TRBJ2-7|TRBV29-1
TGCGACCTTATGCCCCAGCCTACCTCCTACGAGCAGTACTTC
CDLMPQPTSYEQYF
>.|many|TRBJ2-1|TRBV20-1
TGCAGTGCAGGCACGGAAGCCAATGAGCAGTTCTTC
CSAGTEANEQFF
>TRBD1|few|TRBJ1-1|TRBV3-1
TGTGCCAGCAGCTCGACAAGACAGGGGAACACTGAAGCTTTCTTT
CASSSTRQGNTEAFF
>.|many|TRBJ2-1|TRBV6-5
TGTGCCAGCAGTTACTCTCGGAGCTCCTACAATGAGCAGTTCTTC
CASSYSRSSYNEQFF
>TRBD1|many|TRBJ2-5|TRBV6-1
TGTGCCAGCAGTCGGGACAGGGGATTCCAAGAGACCCAGTACTTC
CASSRDRGFQETQYF
>.|many|TRBJ1-1|TRBV25-1
TGTGCCAGCAGTGGACGGGAGAACACTGAAGCTTTCTTT
CASSGRENTEAFF